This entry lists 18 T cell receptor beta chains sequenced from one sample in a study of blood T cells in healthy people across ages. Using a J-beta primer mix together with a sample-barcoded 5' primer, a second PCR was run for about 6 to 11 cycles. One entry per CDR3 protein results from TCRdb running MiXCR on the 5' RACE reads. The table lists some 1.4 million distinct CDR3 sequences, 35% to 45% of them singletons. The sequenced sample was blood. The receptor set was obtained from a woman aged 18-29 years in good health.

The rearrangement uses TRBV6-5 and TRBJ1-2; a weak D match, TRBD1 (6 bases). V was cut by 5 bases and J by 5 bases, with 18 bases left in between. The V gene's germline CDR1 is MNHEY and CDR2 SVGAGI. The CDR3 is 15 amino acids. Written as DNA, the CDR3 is TGTGCCAGCAGTGAGATTCTGACAGGCCTTTATGGCTACACCTTC. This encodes CASSEILTGLYGYTF.

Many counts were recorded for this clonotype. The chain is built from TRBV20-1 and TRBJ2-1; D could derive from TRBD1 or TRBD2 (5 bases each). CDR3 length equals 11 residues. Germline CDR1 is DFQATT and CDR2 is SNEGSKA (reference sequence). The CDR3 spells CTTGTGGEQFF. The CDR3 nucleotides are TGCACAACCGGGACCGGCGGTGAGCAGTTCTTC.

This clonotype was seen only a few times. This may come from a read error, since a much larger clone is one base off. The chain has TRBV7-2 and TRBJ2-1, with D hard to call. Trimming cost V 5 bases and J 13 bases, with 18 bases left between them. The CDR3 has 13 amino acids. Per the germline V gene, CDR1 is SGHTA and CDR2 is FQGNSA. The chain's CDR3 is CASSGPNLETQFF. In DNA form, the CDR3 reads TGTGCCAGCAGCGGACCAAACTTGGAGACCCAGTTCTTC.

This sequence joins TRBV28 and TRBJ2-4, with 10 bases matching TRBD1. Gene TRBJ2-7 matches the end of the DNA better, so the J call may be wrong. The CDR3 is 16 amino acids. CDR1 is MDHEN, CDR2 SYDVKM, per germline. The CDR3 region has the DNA TGTGCCAGCAACTCTCCCCCGGGACAGGGGAACGACGAGCAGTACTTC. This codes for CASNSPPGQGNDEQYF.

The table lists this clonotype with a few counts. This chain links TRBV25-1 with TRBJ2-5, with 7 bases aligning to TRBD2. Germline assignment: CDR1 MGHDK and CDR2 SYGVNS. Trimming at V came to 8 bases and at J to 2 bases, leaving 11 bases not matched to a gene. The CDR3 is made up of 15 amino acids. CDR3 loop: CASSLGEGGQETQYF. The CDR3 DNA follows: TGTGCCAGCTCTCTTGGGGAGGGTGGTCAAGAGACCCAGTACTTC.

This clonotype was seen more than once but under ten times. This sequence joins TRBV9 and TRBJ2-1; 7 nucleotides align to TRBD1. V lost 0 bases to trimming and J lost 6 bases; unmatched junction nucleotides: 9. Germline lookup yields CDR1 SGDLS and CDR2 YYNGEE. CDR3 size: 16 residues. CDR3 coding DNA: TGTGCCAGCAGCGTAGGGTTACCGACAGGGCGCAATGAGCAGTTCTTC. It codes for CASSVGLPTGRNEQFF. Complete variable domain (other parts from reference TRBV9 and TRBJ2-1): DSGVTQTPKHLITATGQRVTLRCSPRSGDLSVYWYQQSLDQGLQFLIQYYNGEERAKGNILERFSAQQFPDLHSELNLSSLELGDSALYFCASSVGLPTGRNEQFFGPGTRLTVL.

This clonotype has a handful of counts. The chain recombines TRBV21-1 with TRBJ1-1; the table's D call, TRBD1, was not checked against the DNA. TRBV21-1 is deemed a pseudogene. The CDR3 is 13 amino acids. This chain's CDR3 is CASSKGVFTEAFF. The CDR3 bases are TGTGCCAGCAGCAAGGGGGTTTTCACTGAAGCTTTCTTT.

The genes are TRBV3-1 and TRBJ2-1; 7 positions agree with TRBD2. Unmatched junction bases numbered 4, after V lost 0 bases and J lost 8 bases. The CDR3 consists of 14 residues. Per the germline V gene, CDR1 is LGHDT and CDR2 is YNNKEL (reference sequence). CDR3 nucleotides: TGTGCCAGCAGCCAAGATCTGGGAGGGTATGAGCAGTTCTTC. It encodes CASSQDLGGYEQFF.

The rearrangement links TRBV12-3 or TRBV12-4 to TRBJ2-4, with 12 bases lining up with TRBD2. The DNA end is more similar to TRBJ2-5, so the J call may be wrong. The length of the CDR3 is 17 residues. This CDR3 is CASSFLRLAGGPETQYF. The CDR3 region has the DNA TGTGCCAGCAGTTTTCTCCGGCTAGCGGGAGGGCCGGAGACCCAGTACTTC.

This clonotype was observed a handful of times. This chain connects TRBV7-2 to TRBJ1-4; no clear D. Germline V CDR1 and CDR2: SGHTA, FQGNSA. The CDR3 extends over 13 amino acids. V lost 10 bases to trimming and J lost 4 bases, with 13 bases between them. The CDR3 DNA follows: TGTGCCACGGGCCTAGTGTATAATGAAAAACTGTTTTTT. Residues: CATGLVYNEKLFF. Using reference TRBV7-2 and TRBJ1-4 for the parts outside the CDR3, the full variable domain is GAGVSQSPSNKVTEKGKDVELRCDPISGHTALYWYRQSLGQGLEFLIYFQGNSAPDKSGLPSDRFSAERTGGSVSTLTIQRTQQEDSAVYLCATGLVYNEKLFFGSGTQLSVL.

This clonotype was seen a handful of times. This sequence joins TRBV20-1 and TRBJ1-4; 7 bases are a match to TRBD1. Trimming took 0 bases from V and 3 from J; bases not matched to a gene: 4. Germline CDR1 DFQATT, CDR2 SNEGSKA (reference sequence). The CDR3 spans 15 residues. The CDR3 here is CSARDLGTANEKLFF. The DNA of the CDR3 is TGCAGTGCTAGAGATCTTGGGACAGCTAATGAAAAACTGTTTTTT.

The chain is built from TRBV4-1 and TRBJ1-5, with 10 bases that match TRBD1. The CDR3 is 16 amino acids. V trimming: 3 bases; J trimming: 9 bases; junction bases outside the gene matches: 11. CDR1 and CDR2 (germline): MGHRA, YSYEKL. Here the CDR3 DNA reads TGCGCCAGCAGCCATCCGGGACAGGGGCAACAAAGGCCCCAGCATTTT. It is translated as CASSHPGQGQQRPQHF.

The DNA for the CDR3 is TGTGCCAGCAGTCTTCCACTTAGCGGGGTAAACATTCAGTACTTC. This sequence encodes CASSLPLSGVNIQYF. The gene calls are TRBV2 and TRBJ2-4; 8 bases align to TRBD2. Germline V lookup: CDR1 SNHLY, CDR2 FYNNEI. V lost 5 bases to trimming and J lost 6 bases; unmatched junction nucleotides: 9. The CDR3 is 15 amino acids.

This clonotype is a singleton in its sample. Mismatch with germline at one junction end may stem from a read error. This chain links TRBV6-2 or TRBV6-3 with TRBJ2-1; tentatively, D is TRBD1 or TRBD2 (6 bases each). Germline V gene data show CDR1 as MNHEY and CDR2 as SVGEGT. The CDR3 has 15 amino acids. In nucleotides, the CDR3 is TGCGCCAGCAAATTACTTACGGGGGCTTACAATGAGCAGTTCTTC. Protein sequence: CASKLLTGAYNEQFF.

CDR3 DNA sequence: TGTGCCAGCTCACCACTACGTGACACTGAAGCTTTCTTT. Translating gives CASSPLRDTEAFF. This rearrangement joins TRBV18 to TRBJ1-1; D ambiguous. The V gene lost 1 base and the J gene lost 3 bases, with 6 bases spanning the gap. Germline assignment: CDR1 KGHSH and CDR2 LQKENI. The CDR3 has 13 residues.

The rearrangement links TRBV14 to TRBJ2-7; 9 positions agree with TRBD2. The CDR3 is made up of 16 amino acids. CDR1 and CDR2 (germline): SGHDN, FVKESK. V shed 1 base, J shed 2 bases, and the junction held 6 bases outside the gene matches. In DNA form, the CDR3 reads TGTGCCAGCAGCCAAGGCATAGCGGGAGAAGCCTACGAGCAGTACTTC. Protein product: CASSQGIAGEAYEQYF.

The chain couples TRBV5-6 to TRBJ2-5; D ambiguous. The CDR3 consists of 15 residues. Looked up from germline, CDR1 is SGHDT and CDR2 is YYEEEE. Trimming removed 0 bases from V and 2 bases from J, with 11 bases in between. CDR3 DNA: TGTGCCAGCAGCTTGGGCAGGCAGTCTCAAGAGACCCAGTACTTC. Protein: CASSLGRQSQETQYF.

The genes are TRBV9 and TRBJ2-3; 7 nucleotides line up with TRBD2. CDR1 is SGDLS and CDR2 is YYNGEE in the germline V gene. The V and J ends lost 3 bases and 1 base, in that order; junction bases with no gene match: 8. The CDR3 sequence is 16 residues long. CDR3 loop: CASSGPVAGGTDTQYF. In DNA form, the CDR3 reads TGTGCCAGCAGCGGGCCCGTAGCGGGCGGCACAGATACGCAGTATTTT. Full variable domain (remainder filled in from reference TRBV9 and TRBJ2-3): DSGVTQTPKHLITATGQRVTLRCSPRSGDLSVYWYQQSLDQGLQFLIQYYNGEERAKGNILERFSAQQFPDLHSELNLSSLELGDSALYFCASSGPVAGGTDTQYFGPGTRLTVL.